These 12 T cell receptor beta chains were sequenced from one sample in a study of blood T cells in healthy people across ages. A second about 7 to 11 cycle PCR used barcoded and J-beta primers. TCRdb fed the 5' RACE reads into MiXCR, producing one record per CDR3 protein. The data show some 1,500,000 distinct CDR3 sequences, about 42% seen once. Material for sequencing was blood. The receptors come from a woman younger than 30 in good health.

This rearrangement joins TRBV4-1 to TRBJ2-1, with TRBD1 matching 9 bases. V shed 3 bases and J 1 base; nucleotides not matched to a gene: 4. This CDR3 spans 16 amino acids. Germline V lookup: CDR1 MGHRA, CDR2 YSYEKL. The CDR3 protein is CASSHTGTGSYNEQFF. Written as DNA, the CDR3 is TGCGCCAGCAGCCACACGGGGACAGGGTCCTACAATGAGCAGTTCTTC.

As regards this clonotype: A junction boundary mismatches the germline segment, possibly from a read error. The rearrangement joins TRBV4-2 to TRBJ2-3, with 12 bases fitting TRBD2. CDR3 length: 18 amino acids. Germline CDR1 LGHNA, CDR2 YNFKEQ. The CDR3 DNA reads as TGTGCCAGCAGCCCGGCCACTAGCGGGGGGTCCTACACAGACACGCAGTATTTT. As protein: CASSPATSGGSYTDTQYF.

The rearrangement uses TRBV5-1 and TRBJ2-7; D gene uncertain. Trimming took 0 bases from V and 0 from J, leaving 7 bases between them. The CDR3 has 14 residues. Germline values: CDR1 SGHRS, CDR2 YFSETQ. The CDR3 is CASSLEFHSYEQYF. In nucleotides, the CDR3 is TGCGCCAGCAGCTTGGAGTTCCACTCCTACGAGCAGTACTTC.

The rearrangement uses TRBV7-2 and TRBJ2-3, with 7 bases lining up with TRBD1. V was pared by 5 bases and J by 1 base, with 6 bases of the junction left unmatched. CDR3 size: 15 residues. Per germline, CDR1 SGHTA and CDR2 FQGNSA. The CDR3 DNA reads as TGTGCCAGCAGCAACCGACAGGGCCGCACAGATACGCAGTATTTT. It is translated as CASSNRQGRTDTQYF.

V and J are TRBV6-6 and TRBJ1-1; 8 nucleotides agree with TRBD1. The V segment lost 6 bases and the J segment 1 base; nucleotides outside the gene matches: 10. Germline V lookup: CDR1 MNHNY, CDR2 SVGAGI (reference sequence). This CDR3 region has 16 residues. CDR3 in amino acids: CASSPGTGIWNTEAFF. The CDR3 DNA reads TGTGCCAGCAGCCCAGGGACAGGCATATGGAACACTGAAGCTTTCTTT.

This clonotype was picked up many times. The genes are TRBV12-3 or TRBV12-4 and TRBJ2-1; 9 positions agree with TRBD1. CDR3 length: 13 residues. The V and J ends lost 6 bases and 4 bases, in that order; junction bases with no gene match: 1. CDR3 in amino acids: CASSGTGYNEQFF. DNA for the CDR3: TGTGCCAGCAGCGGGACAGGGTACAATGAGCAGTTCTTC.

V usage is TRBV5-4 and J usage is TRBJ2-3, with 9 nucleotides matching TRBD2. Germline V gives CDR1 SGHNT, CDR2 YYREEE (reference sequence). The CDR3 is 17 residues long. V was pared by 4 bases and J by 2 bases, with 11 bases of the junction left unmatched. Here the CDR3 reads CASSRGTSPTYTDTQYF. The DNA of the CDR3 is TGTGCCAGCAGCCGCGGGACTAGCCCTACTTACACAGATACGCAGTATTTT.

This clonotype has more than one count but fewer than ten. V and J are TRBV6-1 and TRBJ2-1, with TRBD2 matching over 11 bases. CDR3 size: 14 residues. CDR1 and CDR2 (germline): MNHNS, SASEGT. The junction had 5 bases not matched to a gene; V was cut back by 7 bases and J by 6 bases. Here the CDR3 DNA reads TGTGCCAGCATTCGTAGCGGGAGGGCCAATGAGCAGTTCTTC. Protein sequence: CASIRSGRANEQFF.

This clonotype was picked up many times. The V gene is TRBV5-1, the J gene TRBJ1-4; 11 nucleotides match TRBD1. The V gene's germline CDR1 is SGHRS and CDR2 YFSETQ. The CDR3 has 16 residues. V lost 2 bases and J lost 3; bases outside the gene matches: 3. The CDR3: CASSFGQGASNEKLFF. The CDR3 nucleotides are TGCGCCAGCAGCTTCGGACAGGGGGCGTCTAATGAAAAACTGTTTTTT.

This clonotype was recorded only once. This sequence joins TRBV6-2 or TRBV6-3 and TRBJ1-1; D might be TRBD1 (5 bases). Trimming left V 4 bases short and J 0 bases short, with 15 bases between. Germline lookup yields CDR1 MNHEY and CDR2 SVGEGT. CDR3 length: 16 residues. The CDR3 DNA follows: TGTGCCAGCAGTTCCCACCGACAGCTAATGAACACTGAAGCTTTCTTT. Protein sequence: CASSSHRQLMNTEAFF.

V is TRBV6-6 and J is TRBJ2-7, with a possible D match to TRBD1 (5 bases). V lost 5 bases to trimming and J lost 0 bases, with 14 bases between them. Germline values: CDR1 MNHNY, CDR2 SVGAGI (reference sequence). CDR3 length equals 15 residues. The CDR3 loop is CASSGVDMSSYEQYF. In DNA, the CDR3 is TGTGCCAGCAGTGGTGTGGACATGAGCTCCTACGAGCAGTACTTC.

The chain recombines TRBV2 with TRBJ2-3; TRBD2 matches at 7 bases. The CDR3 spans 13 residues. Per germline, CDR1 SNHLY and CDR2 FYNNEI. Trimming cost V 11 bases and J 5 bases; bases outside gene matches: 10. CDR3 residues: CACKAGFGDTQYF. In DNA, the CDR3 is TGTGCCTGCAAAGCGGGGTTCGGAGATACGCAGTATTTT. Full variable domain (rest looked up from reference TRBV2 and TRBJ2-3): EPEVTQTPSHQVTQMGQEVILRCVPISNHLYFYWYRQILGQKVEFLVSFYNNEISEKSEIFDDQFSVERPDGSNFTLKIRSTKLEDSAMYFCACKAGFGDTQYFGPGTRLTVL.